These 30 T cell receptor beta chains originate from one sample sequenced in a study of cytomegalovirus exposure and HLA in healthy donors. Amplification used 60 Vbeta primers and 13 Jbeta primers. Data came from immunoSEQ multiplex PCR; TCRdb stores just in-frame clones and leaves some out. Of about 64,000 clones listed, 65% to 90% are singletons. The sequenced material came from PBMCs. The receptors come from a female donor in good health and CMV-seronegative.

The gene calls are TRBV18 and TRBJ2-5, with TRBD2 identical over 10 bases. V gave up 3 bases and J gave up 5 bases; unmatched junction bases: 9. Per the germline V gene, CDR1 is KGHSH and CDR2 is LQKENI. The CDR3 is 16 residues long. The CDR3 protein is CASSPNRTSGLETQYF. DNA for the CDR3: TGTGCCAGCTCACCGAATAGGACTAGCGGTTTGGAGACCCAGTACTTC. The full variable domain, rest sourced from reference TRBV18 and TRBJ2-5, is NAGVMQNPRHLVRRRGQEARLRCSPMKGHSHVYWYRQLPEEGLKFMVYLQKENIIDESGMPKERFSAEFPKEGPSILRIQQVVRGDSAAYFCASSPNRTSGLETQYFGPGTRLLVL.

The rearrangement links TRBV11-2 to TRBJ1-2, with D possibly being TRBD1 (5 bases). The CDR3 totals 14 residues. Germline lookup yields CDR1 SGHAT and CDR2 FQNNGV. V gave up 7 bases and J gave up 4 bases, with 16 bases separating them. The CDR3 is CASTLTAGSYGYTF. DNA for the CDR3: TGTGCCAGCACCTTGACAGCGGGCAGCTATGGCTACACCTTC. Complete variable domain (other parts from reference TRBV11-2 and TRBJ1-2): EAGVAQSPRYKIIEKRQSVAFWCNPISGHATLYWYQQILGQGPKLLIQFQNNGVVDDSQLPKDRFSAERLKGVDSTLKIQPAKLEDSAVYLCASTLTAGSYGYTFGSGTRLTVV.

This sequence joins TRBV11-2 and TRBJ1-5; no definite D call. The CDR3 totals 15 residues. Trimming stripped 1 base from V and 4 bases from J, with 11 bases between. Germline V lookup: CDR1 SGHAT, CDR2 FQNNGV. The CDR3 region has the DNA TGTGCCAGCAGCTTAGCGGCAGGCGCAAATCAGCCCCAGCATTTT. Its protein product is CASSLAAGANQPQHF.

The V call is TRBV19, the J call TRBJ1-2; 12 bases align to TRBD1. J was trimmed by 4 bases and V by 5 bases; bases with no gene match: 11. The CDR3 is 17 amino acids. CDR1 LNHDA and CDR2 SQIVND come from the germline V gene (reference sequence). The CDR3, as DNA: TGTGCCAGTAGTCTCGAGGGACAGGGGGCAATAGGCTATGGCTACACCTTC. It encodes CASSLEGQGAIGYGYTF.

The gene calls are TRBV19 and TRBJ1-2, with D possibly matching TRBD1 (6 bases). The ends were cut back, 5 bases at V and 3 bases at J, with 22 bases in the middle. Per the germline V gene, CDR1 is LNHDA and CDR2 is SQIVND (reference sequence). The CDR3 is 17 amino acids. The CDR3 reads CASSLAGGPASDYGYTF. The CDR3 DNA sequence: TGTGCCAGTAGTCTGGCGGGGGGCCCCGCTAGTGACTATGGCTACACCTTC.

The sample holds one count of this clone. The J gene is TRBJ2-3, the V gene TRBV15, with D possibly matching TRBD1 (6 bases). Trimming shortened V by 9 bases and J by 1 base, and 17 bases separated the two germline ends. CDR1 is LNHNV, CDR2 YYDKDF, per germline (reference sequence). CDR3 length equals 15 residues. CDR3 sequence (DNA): TGTGCCACGATGTGGGGGCAGGGACGCACAGATACGCAGTATTTT. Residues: CATMWGQGRTDTQYF.

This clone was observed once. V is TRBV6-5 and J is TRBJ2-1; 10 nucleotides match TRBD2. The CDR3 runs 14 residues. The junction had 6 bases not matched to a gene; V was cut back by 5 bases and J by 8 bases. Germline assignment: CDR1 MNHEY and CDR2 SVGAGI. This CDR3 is CASSQGLADDEQFF. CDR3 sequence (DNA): TGTGCCAGCAGTCAAGGACTAGCGGACGATGAGCAGTTCTTC.

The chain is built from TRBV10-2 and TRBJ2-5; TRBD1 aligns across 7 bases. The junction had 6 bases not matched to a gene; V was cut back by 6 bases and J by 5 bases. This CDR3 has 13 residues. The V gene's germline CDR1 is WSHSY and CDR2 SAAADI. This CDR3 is CASSRQGRETQYF. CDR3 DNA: TGCGCCAGCAGCCGACAGGGTCGGGAGACCCAGTACTTC.

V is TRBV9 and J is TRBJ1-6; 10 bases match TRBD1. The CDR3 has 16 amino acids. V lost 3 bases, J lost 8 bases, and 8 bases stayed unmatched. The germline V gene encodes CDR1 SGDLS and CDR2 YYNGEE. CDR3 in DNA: TGTGCCAGCAGCGCACGACCCGGGACAGGGGATTCACCCCTCCACTTT. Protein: CASSARPGTGDSPLHF. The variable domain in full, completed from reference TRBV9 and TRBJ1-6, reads DSGVTQTPKHLITATGQRVTLRCSPRSGDLSVYWYQQSLDQGLQFLIQYYNGEERAKGNILERFSAQQFPDLHSELNLSSLELGDSALYFCASSARPGTGDSPLHFGNGTRLTVT.

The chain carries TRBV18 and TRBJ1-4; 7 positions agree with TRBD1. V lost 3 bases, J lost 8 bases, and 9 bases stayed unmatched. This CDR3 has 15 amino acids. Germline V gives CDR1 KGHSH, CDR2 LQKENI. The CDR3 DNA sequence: TGTGCCAGCTCACCTCCGGGACAGCGGGAGGAAAAACTGTTTTTT. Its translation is CASSPPGQREEKLFF.

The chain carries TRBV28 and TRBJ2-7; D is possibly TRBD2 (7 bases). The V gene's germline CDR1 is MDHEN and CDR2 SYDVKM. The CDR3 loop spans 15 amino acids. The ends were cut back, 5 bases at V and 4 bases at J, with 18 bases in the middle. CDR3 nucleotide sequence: TGTGCCAGCAGTAACTCTAGGGGGGGGAGGTACGAGCAGTACTTC. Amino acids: CASSNSRGGRYEQYF.

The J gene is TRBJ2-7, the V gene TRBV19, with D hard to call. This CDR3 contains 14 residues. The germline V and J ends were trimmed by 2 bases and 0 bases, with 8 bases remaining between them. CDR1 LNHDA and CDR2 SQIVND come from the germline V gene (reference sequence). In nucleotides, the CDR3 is TGTGCCAGTAGTATACAAGCCAACTCCTACGAGCAGTACTTC. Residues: CASSIQANSYEQYF. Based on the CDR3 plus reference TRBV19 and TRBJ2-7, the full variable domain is DGGITQSPKYLFRKEGQNVTLSCEQNLNHDAMYWYRQDPGQGLRLIYYSQIVNDFQKGDIAEGYSVSREKKESFPLTVTSAQKNPTAFYLCASSIQANSYEQYFGPGTRLTVT.

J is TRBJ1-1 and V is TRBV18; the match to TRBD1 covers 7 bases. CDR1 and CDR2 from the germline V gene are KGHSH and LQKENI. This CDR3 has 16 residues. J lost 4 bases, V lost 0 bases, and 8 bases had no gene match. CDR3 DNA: TGTGCCAGCTCACCACCAGGGACAGTACGGGCCACTGAAGCTTTCTTT. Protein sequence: CASSPPGTVRATEAFF.

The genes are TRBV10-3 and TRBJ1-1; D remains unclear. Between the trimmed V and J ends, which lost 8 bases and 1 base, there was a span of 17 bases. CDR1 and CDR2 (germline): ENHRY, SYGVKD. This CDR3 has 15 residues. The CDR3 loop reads CAIARVIGRNTEAFF. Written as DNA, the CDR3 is TGTGCCATCGCCCGTGTAATTGGGAGGAACACTGAAGCTTTCTTT.

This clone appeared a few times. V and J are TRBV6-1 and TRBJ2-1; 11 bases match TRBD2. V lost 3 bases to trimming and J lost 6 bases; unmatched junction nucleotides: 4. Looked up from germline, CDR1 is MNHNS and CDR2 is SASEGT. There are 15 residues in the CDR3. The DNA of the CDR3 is TGTGCCAGCAGTGAGAGGACTAGCGGGCTCAATGAGCAGTTCTTC. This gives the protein CASSERTSGLNEQFF.

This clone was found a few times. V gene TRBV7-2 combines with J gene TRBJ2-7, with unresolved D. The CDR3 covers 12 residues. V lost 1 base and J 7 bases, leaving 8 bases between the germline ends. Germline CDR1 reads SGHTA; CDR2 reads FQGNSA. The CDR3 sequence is CASSLVPFEQYF. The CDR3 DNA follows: TGTGCCAGCAGCTTAGTTCCGTTTGAGCAGTACTTC.

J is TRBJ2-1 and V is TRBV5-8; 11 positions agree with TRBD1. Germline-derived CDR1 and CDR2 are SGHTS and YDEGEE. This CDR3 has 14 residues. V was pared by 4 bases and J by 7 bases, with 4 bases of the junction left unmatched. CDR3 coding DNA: TGTGCCAGCAGCATAGGACAGGGGGCAAATGAGCAGTTCTTC. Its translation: CASSIGQGANEQFF. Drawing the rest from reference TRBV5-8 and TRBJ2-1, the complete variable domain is EAGVTQSPTHLIKTRGQQATLRCSPISGHTSVYWYQQALGLGLQFLLWYDEGEERNRGNFPPRFSGRQFPNYSSELNVNALELEDSALYLCASSIGQGANEQFFGPGTRLTVL.

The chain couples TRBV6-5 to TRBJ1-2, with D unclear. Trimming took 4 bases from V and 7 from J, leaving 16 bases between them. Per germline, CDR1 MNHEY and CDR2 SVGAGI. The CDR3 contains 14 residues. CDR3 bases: TGTGCCAGCAGTTCCCGAGAGGAAAGTGTTGGCTACACCTTC. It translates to CASSSREESVGYTF.

The CDR3 DNA reads as TGTGCCAGCAGCTTAGGCGGACTAGCGGGAGTATACAATGAGCAGTTCTTC. It yields the protein CASSLGGLAGVYNEQFF. This chain uses TRBV7-6 with TRBJ2-1, with 13 positions matching TRBD2. CDR1 SGHVS and CDR2 FNYEAQ come from the germline V gene. CDR3 size: 17 residues. The ends lost 1 base at V and 4 bases at J; junction bases unmatched: 4.

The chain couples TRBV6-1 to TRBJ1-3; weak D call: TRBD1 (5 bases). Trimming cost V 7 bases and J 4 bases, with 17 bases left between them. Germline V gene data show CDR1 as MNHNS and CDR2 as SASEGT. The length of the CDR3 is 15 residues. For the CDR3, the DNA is TGTGCCAGCACTTGGGGCTCAACCGGGGGAAACACCATATATTTT. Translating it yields CASTWGSTGGNTIYF.

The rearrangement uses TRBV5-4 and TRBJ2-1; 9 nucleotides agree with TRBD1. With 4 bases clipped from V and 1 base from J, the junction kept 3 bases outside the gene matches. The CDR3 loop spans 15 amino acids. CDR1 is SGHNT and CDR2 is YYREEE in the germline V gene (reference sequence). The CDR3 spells CASSPGTGSYNEQFF. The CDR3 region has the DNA TGTGCCAGCAGCCCCGGGACAGGGTCCTACAATGAGCAGTTCTTC. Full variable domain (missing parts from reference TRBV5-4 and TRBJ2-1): ETGVTQSPTHLIKTRGQQVTLRCSSQSGHNTVSWYQQALGQGPQFIFQYYREEENGRGNFPPRFSGLQFPNYSSELNVNALELDDSALYLCASSPGTGSYNEQFFGPGTRLTVL.

CDR3 in amino acids: CASRDRGTHNYGYTF. The CDR3 bases are TGTGCCAGCAGGGACAGGGGGACGCATAACTATGGCTACACCTTC. The chain has TRBV5-4 and TRBJ1-2; 10 bases agree with TRBD1. This CDR3 is 15 amino acids long. Germline V gene data show CDR1 as SGHNT and CDR2 as YYREEE (reference sequence). V lost 5 bases, J lost 1 base, and 5 bases stayed unmatched. Combining the CDR3 with reference TRBV5-4 and TRBJ1-2 gives the whole variable domain ETGVTQSPTHLIKTRGQQVTLRCSSQSGHNTVSWYQQALGQGPQFIFQYYREEENGRGNFPPRFSGLQFPNYSSELNVNALELDDSALYLCASRDRGTHNYGYTFGSGTRLTVV.

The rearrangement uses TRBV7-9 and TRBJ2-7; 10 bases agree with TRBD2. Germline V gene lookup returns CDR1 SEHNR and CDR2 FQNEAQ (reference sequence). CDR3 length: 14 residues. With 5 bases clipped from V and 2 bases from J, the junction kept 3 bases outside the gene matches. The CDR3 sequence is CASSRTSGAYEQYF. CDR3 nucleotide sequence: TGTGCCAGCAGCCGGACTAGCGGAGCCTACGAGCAGTACTTC.

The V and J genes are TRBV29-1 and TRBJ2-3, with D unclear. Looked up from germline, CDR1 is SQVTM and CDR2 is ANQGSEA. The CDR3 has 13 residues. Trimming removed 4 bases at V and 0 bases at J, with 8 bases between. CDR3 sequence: CSVVHFSTDTQYF. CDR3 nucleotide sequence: TGCAGCGTTGTCCACTTTAGCACAGATACGCAGTATTTT.

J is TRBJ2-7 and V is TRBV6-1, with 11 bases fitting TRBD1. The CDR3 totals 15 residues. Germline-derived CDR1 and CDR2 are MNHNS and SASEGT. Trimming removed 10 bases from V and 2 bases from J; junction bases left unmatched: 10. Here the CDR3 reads CATGFLDRGPYEQYF. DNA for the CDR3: TGTGCCACCGGCTTTTTGGACAGGGGGCCCTACGAGCAGTACTTC.

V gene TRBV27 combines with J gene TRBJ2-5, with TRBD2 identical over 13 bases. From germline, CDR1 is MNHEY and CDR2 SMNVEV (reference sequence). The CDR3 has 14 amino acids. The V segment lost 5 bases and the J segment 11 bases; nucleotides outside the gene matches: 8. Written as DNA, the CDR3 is TGTGCCAGCAGTGCCGGGACTAGCGGGAAAGAGCAGTACTTC. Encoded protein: CASSAGTSGKEQYF.

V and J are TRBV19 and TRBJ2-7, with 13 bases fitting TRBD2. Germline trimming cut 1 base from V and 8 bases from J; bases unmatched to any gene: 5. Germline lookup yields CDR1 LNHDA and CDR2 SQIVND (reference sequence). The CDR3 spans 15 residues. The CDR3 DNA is TGTGCCAGTAGTATAGTAACTAGCGGGAGGGCCCAGCAGTACTTC. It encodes CASSIVTSGRAQQYF. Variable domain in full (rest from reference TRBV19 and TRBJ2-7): DGGITQSPKYLFRKEGQNVTLSCEQNLNHDAMYWYRQDPGQGLRLIYYSQIVNDFQKGDIAEGYSVSREKKESFPLTVTSAQKNPTAFYLCASSIVTSGRAQQYFGPGTRLTVT.

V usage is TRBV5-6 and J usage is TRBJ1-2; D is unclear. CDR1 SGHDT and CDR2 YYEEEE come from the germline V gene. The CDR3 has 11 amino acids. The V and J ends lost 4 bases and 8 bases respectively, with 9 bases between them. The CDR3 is CASSRTRGYTF. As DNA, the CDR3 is TGTGCCAGCAGCCGAACTAGGGGCTACACCTTC. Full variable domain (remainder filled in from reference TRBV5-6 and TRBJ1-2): DAGVTQSPTHLIKTRGQQVTLRCSPKSGHDTVSWYQQALGQGPQFIFQYYEEEERQRGNFPDRFSGHQFPNYSSELNVNALLLGDSALYLCASSRTRGYTFGSGTRLTVV.

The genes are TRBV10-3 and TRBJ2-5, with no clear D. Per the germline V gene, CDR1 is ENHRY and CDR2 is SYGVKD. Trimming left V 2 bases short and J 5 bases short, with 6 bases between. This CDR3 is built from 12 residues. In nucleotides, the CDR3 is TGTGCCATCAGTGAGGTGGAGGAGACCCAGTACTTC. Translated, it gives CAISEVEETQYF.

The chain's CDR3 is CASSLDRAGNTEAFF. Here the CDR3 DNA reads TGTGCCAGCAGCTTGGACAGGGCGGGTAACACTGAAGCTTTCTTT. This chain connects TRBV5-4 to TRBJ1-1, with D tentatively TRBD1 (6 bases). V was pared by 0 bases and J by 2 bases, with 11 bases between. CDR3 length equals 15 residues. Germline assignment: CDR1 SGHNT and CDR2 YYREEE (reference sequence).